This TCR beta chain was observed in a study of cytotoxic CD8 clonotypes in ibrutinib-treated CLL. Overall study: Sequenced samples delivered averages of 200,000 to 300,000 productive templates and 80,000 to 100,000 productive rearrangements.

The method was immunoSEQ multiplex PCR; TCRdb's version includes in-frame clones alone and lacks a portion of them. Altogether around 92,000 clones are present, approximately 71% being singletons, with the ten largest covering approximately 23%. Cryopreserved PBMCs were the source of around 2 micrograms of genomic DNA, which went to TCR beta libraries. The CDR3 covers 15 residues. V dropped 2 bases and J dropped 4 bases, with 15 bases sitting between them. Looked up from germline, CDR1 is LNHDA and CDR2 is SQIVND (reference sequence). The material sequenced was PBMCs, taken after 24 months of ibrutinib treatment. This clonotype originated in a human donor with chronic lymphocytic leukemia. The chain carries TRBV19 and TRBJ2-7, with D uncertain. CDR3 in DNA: TGTGCCAGTAGTATAACGGCGGCGATATTATACGAGCAGTACTTC. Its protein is CASSITAAILYEQYF.